Below, 32 T cell receptor beta chains from the same sample are listed, as sequenced in a study of OX40 agonist ivuxolimab in advanced cancers. Only in-frame clones appear in the TCRdb table, and some are missing; sequencing was by immunoSEQ multiplex PCR. The sample lists under 80,000 clones, more than 85% occurring once. The specimen was CD4+ or CD8+ T cells sorted from blood, collected in a trial of the OX40 agonist ivuxolimab. These receptors all come from an adult with an advanced solid tumor such as melanoma, head and neck, liver or kidney cancer.

In this sample, this clone turned up a few times. The CDR3 protein is CASSEGQGRDYGYTF. CDR3 nucleotide sequence: TGCGCCAGCAGTGAGGGACAGGGCAGGGACTATGGCTACACCTTC. The chain is built from TRBV10-2 and TRBJ1-2; 8 bases fit TRBD1. Germline V gives CDR1 WSHSY, CDR2 SAAADI. The CDR3 consists of 15 residues. The V and J ends lost 2 bases and 3 bases, in that order; junction bases with no gene match: 5.

The chain links TRBV13 to TRBJ2-3; TRBD1 or TRBD2 may be the D gene (6 bases each). The CDR3 covers 14 residues. Germline CDR1 reads PRHDT; CDR2 reads FYEKMQ (reference sequence). Trimming removed 6 bases from V and 3 bases from J, with 13 bases in between. Written as DNA, the CDR3 is TGTGCCAGCAGGTCGGGGGCCAGGACAGATACGCAGTATTTT. This sequence encodes CASRSGARTDTQYF. Filled out from reference TRBV13 and TRBJ2-3, the complete variable domain reads AAGVIQSPRHLIKEKRETATLKCYPIPRHDTVYWYQQGPGQDPQFLISFYEKMQSDKGSIPDRFSAQQFSDYHSELNMSSLELGDSALYFCASRSGARTDTQYFGPGTRLTVL.

For the CDR3, the DNA is TGTGCCAGCAGCCCCCTCGGGTGGGAGACCCAGTACTTC. Encoded protein: CASSPLGWETQYF. This chain links TRBV9 with TRBJ2-5; D remains ambiguous. The CDR3 covers 13 residues. Germline CDR1 and CDR2: SGDLS and YYNGEE. Trimming shortened V by 4 bases and J by 5 bases, and 12 bases separated the two germline ends.

The CDR3 loop reads CASSAHETGVTGTEAFF. DNA for the CDR3: TGTGCCAGCAGCGCACACGAAACAGGGGTTACTGGCACTGAAGCTTTCTTT. The V gene is TRBV14, the J gene TRBJ1-1; 7 bases are a match to TRBD1. With 5 bases clipped from V and 4 bases from J, the junction kept 16 bases outside the gene matches. The germline V gene encodes CDR1 SGHDN and CDR2 FVKESK. This CDR3 is 17 amino acids long. The full variable domain, rest sourced from reference TRBV14 and TRBJ1-1, is EAGVTQFPSHSVIEKGQTVTLRCDPISGHDNLYWYRRVMGKEIKFLLHFVKESKQDESGMPNNRFLAERTGGTYSTLKVQPAELEDSGVYFCASSAHETGVTGTEAFFGQGTRLTVV.

This chain links TRBV7-8 with TRBJ2-3, with D possibly being TRBD2 (6 bases). Germline assignment: CDR1 SGHVS and CDR2 FQNEAQ. The CDR3 spans 16 residues. Trimming took off 5 bases at V and 2 bases at J, with 17 bases between the two ends. CDR3 sequence: CASSLRSSGYTDTQYF. The CDR3 DNA sequence: TGTGCCAGCAGCCTTCGAAGTAGCGGCTACACAGATACGCAGTATTTT.

This clone was seen only a few times. V and J are TRBV11-2 and TRBJ1-2, with D perhaps TRBD1 (6 bases). V was shortened by 5 bases and J by 4 bases, with 17 bases between the two germline ends. From germline, CDR1 is SGHAT and CDR2 FQNNGV. The CDR3 spans 15 residues. The CDR3 is CASSRGQPLGYGYTF. The CDR3 DNA reads TGTGCCAGCAGCCGAGGACAGCCCCTAGGCTATGGCTACACCTTC.

This chain links TRBV11-2 with TRBJ2-1; the D gene is possibly TRBD1 (5 bases). The CDR3 is made up of 17 amino acids. V was shortened by 1 base and J by 3 bases, with 16 bases between the two germline ends. CDR1 is SGHAT and CDR2 is FQNNGV in the germline V gene. The CDR3 sequence: CASSLAVTVTFYNEQFF. In DNA form, the CDR3 reads TGTGCCAGCAGCTTAGCCGTGACAGTAACCTTCTACAATGAGCAGTTCTTC. Full variable domain (missing parts from reference TRBV11-2 and TRBJ2-1): EAGVAQSPRYKIIEKRQSVAFWCNPISGHATLYWYQQILGQGPKLLIQFQNNGVVDDSQLPKDRFSAERLKGVDSTLKIQPAKLEDSAVYLCASSLAVTVTFYNEQFFGPGTRLTVL.

The rearrangement links TRBV5-4 to TRBJ2-7; no definite D call. Trimming took off 2 bases at V and 0 bases at J, with 3 bases between the two ends. The CDR3 consists of 12 residues. In germline, CDR1 is SGHNT, CDR2 YYREEE (reference sequence). DNA for the CDR3: TGTGCCAGCAGCTTCGACTCCTACGAGCAGTACTTC. Translation: CASSFDSYEQYF.

The rearrangement uses TRBV27 and TRBJ2-1; a weak D match, TRBD2 (7 bases). The CDR3 contains 15 residues. V was cut by 5 bases and J by 2 bases, with 13 bases left in between. Germline V gives CDR1 MNHEY, CDR2 SMNVEV (reference sequence). CDR3 in amino acids: CASSVGGLAYNEQFF. The CDR3 bases are TGTGCCAGCAGTGTCGGGGGGCTCGCCTACAATGAGCAGTTCTTC.

The CDR3 spells CASSLRRVQSYNSPLHF. The CDR3 coding sequence is TGTGCCAGCAGCTTGCGGAGGGTTCAGTCCTATAATTCACCCCTCCACTTT. The chain couples TRBV5-8 to TRBJ1-6; D unresolved. Per germline, CDR1 SGHTS and CDR2 YDEGEE. CDR3 length: 17 residues. The V end was cut by 1 base, the J end by 1 base, with 12 bases between.

The CDR3 protein is CASSLRTGANEKLFF. In nucleotides, the CDR3 is TGTGCCAGCAGCCTCAGGACAGGGGCTAATGAAAAACTGTTTTTT. The J gene is TRBJ1-4, the V gene TRBV7-9; TRBD1 aligns across 9 bases. Germline CDR1 reads SEHNR; CDR2 reads FQNEAQ (reference sequence). The CDR3 extends over 15 amino acids. V lost 5 bases to trimming and J lost 3 bases; unmatched junction nucleotides: 4.

This chain uses TRBV9 with TRBJ1-1; maybe TRBD1 (5 bases). Germline V gene lookup returns CDR1 SGDLS and CDR2 YYNGEE. V dropped 4 bases and J dropped 4 bases, with 11 bases sitting between them. There are 13 residues in the CDR3. Here the CDR3 DNA reads TGTGCCAGCAGCCCCGGGGGGAGCACTGAAGCTTTCTTT. This sequence encodes CASSPGGSTEAFF.

The chain is built from TRBV19 and TRBJ2-7; TRBD2 aligns across 7 bases. This CDR3 region has 16 residues. V lost 5 bases to trimming and J lost 0 bases; unmatched junction nucleotides: 10. In germline, CDR1 is LNHDA, CDR2 SQIVND (reference sequence). CDR3 loop: CASSPGGPPSSYEQYF. The CDR3 nucleotides read TGTGCCAGTAGTCCGGGGGGACCTCCGAGCTCCTACGAGCAGTACTTC.

This chain connects TRBV10-3 to TRBJ1-2, with 9 positions matching TRBD1. The CDR3 loop spans 17 amino acids. Germline V CDR1 and CDR2: ENHRY, SYGVKD. V gave up 5 bases and J gave up 0 bases; unmatched junction bases: 10. The CDR3 coding sequence is TGTGCCATCAGTTCCTGGGACAGGGAAAACTCTAACTATGGCTACACCTTC. This codes for CAISSWDRENSNYGYTF.

This chain uses TRBV9 with TRBJ2-5; D might be TRBD1 (7 bases). CDR3 length: 15 residues. V lost 3 bases to trimming and J lost 3 bases, with 15 bases between them. Germline values: CDR1 SGDLS, CDR2 YYNGEE. The CDR3 region has the DNA TGTGCCAGCAGCGCCAGGGGGGACTCCGAAGAGACCCAGTACTTC. Translating gives CASSARGDSEETQYF.

The CDR3 protein is CASSLSGGAGTQYF. CDR3 nucleotide sequence: TGTGCCAGCAGCTTAAGCGGCGGGGCGGGAACCCAGTACTTC. The chain is built from TRBV13 and TRBJ2-5, with D tentatively TRBD2 (6 bases). The germline CDR1 and CDR2 sequences are PRHDT and FYEKMQ (reference sequence). V dropped 2 bases and J dropped 8 bases, with 15 bases sitting between them. This CDR3 is 14 amino acids long.

The chain couples TRBV9 to TRBJ2-3, with 8 positions matching TRBD2. This CDR3 has 18 amino acids. CDR1 SGDLS and CDR2 YYNGEE come from the germline V gene. V gave up 4 bases and J gave up 0 bases; unmatched junction bases: 13. CDR3 bases: TGTGCCAGCAGCCCGCCGTCGGGGGCGGGGGGAAGCACAGATACGCAGTATTTT. This translates into CASSPPSGAGGSTDTQYF.

The chain carries TRBV7-8 and TRBJ1-5; TRBD1 might be the D (6 bases). Germline CDR1 reads SGHVS; CDR2 reads FQNEAQ. The V end lost 0 bases, the J end lost 3 bases, and 9 bases lay between the germline ends. The CDR3 extends over 15 amino acids. CDR3: CASSLAGAVNQPQHF. The CDR3 coding sequence is TGTGCCAGCAGCTTAGCGGGGGCGGTCAATCAGCCCCAGCATTTT.

This clone was seen just once. V and J are TRBV11-3 and TRBJ1-1; D remains unclear. The ends were cut back, 1 base at V and 1 base at J, with 4 bases in the middle. This CDR3 is 13 amino acids long. CDR1 and CDR2 from the germline V gene are SGHNT and YENEEA. DNA for the CDR3: TGTGCCAGCAGCTTAGGCGGGAACACTGAAGCTTTCTTT. The encoded protein is CASSLGGNTEAFF.

V is TRBV25-1 and J is TRBJ1-1; D ambiguous. The CDR3 has 14 residues. Trimming took off 4 bases at V and 6 bases at J, with 15 bases between the two ends. Looked up from germline, CDR1 is MGHDK and CDR2 is SYGVNS. The CDR3 region is CASSGRRDLPEAFF. The CDR3 DNA follows: TGTGCCAGCAGTGGACGAAGGGATTTGCCTGAAGCTTTCTTT.

The V gene is TRBV5-1, the J gene TRBJ2-2; D remains unclear. V was pared by 0 bases and J by 8 bases, with 5 bases between. The CDR3 is 12 amino acids. Germline V CDR1 and CDR2: SGHRS, YFSETQ. Here the CDR3 reads CASSLVLGELFF. Written as DNA, the CDR3 is TGCGCCAGCAGCTTGGTGTTAGGGGAGCTGTTTTTT.

The J gene is TRBJ2-1, the V gene TRBV5-1; no reliable D call. The V end lost 0 bases, the J end lost 3 bases, and 13 bases lay between the germline ends. CDR1 is SGHRS and CDR2 is YFSETQ in the germline V gene. CDR3 size: 16 residues. CDR3 loop: CASSLAWGLYYNEQFF. The CDR3, as DNA: TGCGCCAGCAGCTTGGCCTGGGGTCTCTACTACAATGAGCAGTTCTTC.

This clone was seen a few times. V is TRBV18 and J is TRBJ2-7; possibly TRBD1 for D (5 bases). This CDR3 has 15 residues. Germline V gene lookup returns CDR1 KGHSH and CDR2 LQKENI. Trimming cost V 0 bases and J 3 bases, with 12 bases left between them. In DNA, the CDR3 is TGTGCCAGCTCACCACCCCAGGGTCAGAACTACGAGCAGTACTTC. Translating gives CASSPPQGQNYEQYF.

To note about this clone: Distinct nucleotide sequences in the sample also encode this CDR3. The J gene is TRBJ2-1, the V gene TRBV9, with D possibly TRBD2 on 6 matching bases. The CDR3 contains 14 residues. The V end was cut by 4 bases, the J end by 4 bases, with 12 bases between. Per germline, CDR1 SGDLS and CDR2 YYNGEE. The CDR3 sequence: CASSPRLDYNEQFF. The CDR3 nucleotides are TGTGCCAGCAGCCCACGACTAGATTACAATGAGCAGTTCTTC.

This chain uses TRBV7-9 with TRBJ2-7; perhaps TRBD2 as D (6 bases). Germline values: CDR1 SEHNR, CDR2 FQNEAQ (reference sequence). CDR3 length: 13 residues. Trimming removed 5 bases from V and 3 bases from J, with 11 bases in between. The CDR3 coding sequence is TGTGCCAGCAGCCCCGGAGGGGACTACGAGCAGTACTTC. It specifies CASSPGGDYEQYF.

Only one count was recorded for this clone. V and J are TRBV7-8 and TRBJ2-5; D is possibly TRBD1 (6 bases). Germline CDR1 is SGHVS and CDR2 is FQNEAQ. The CDR3 has 18 residues. Trimming stripped 2 bases from V and 1 base from J, with 20 bases between. CDR3 sequence reads: CASSLKRGSPPAQETQYF. The DNA of the CDR3 is TGTGCCAGCAGCTTAAAAAGGGGGAGCCCGCCGGCCCAAGAGACCCAGTACTTC.

The DNA of the CDR3 is TGTGCCAGCAGCGTAGGCGGGGTACCAGTGGATGAGCAGTTCTTC. It is translated as CASSVGGVPVDEQFF. The rearrangement joins TRBV9 to TRBJ2-1; D may be TRBD2 (6 bases). This CDR3 is 15 amino acids long. The germline V and J ends were trimmed by 0 bases and 8 bases, with 15 bases remaining between them. Per germline, CDR1 SGDLS and CDR2 YYNGEE.

The rearrangement uses TRBV6-6 and TRBJ1-2, with 9 bases lining up with TRBD1. This CDR3 spans 13 amino acids. CDR1 and CDR2 from the germline V gene are MNHNY and SVGAGI (reference sequence). V lost 7 bases, J lost 4 bases, and 4 bases stayed unmatched. This chain's CDR3 is CASTSGQGYGYTF. Written as DNA, the CDR3 is TGTGCCAGCACTTCGGGACAGGGCTATGGCTACACCTTC.

The chain employs TRBV7-2 and TRBJ1-1; D unresolved. The CDR3 runs to 13 residues. V was cut by 3 bases and J by 7 bases, with 12 bases left in between. CDR1 is SGHTA, CDR2 FQGNSA, per germline. CDR3 coding DNA: TGTGCCAGCAGCTTTTTGACGGTAGATGAAGCTTTCTTT. Translating gives CASSFLTVDEAFF.

V gene TRBV10-3 combines with J gene TRBJ1-5; D is ambiguous. The CDR3 contains 14 residues. Trimming cost V 0 bases and J 4 bases, with 7 bases left between them. The germline V gene has CDR1 ENHRY and CDR2 SYGVKD. As DNA, the CDR3 is TGTGCCATCAGTGAGTCCTTAGCAAATCAGCCCCAGCATTTT. As protein: CAISESLANQPQHF.

The CDR3 sequence: CASSEVQGAEADTQYF. Written as DNA, the CDR3 is TGCGCCAGCAGTGAGGTACAGGGGGCGGAGGCAGATACGCAGTATTTT. The rearrangement links TRBV10-1 to TRBJ2-3; 9 bases are a match to TRBD1. CDR3 length: 16 amino acids. Germline assignment: CDR1 WNHNN and CDR2 SYGVQD (reference sequence). J lost 4 bases, V lost 2 bases, and 7 bases had no gene match.

This chain links TRBV4-3 with TRBJ2-7, with TRBD1 matching 7 bases. V shed 3 bases and J 5 bases; nucleotides not matched to a gene: 10. The CDR3 runs 15 residues. Germline V lookup: CDR1 LGHNA, CDR2 YSLEER. The CDR3 nucleotides read TGCGCCAGCAGCCAGGCACTGGGACAGCCCGACGAGCAGTACTTC. This translates into CASSQALGQPDEQYF.